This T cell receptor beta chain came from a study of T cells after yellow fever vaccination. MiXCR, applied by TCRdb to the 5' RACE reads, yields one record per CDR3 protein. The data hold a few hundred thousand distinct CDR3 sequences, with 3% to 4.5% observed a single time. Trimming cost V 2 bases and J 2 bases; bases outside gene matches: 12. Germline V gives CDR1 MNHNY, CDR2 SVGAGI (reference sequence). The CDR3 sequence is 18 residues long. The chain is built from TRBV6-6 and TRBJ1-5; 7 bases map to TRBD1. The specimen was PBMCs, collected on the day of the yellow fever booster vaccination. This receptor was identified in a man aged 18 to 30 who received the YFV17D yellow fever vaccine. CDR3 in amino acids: CASSYPPKTGFGNQPQHF. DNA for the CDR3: TGTGCCAGCAGTTACCCCCCCAAGACAGGGTTTGGCAATCAGCCCCAGCATTTT.